This T cell receptor beta chain derives from a study of Ad26.COV2.S vaccination and SARS-CoV-2 variants. Only in-frame clones appear in the TCRdb table, and some are missing; sequencing was by immunoSEQ multiplex PCR. The profile covers some 390,000 clones, with approximately 91% appearing a single time and around 1.8% taken by the ten largest. Treatment of the sample: around 19 received Ad26.COV2.S at low or high dose, single or two shots; roughly five received placebo; per-sample allocation not given. Specimens were obtained on day 63 following the first vaccine or placebo injection. There are 14 residues in the CDR3. V was pared by 3 bases and J by 11 bases, with 16 bases between. CDR1 is MNHNS, CDR2 SASEGT, per germline.

The sequencing here drew on peripheral blood, taken in a trial of Ad26.COV2.S vaccine versus placebo. The rearrangement links TRBV6-1 to TRBJ1-4; D is uncertain. This clonotype was obtained from a person between 18 and 59 years old who received the Ad26.COV2.S COVID-19 vaccine or a placebo. The CDR3 DNA sequence: TGTGCCAGCAGTGAGTTGGGGATCCGGGATAAACTGTTTTTT. Translated, it gives CASSELGIRDKLFF.